This passage covers 12 T cell receptor beta chains from one sample sequenced in a study of blood T cell repertoires in COVID-19. The method was immunoSEQ multiplex PCR; TCRdb's version includes in-frame clones alone and lacks a portion of them. The sample consists of 310,000 or so clones, 75% to 90% of them appearing once. The sequencing sample was made of PBMCs or T cells enriched from blood (not recorded which). Source of these receptors: a woman aged 40 to 50 who had recovered from COVID-19.

This clone was detected only once. Other DNA sequences in the sample encode the same CDR3. The chain has TRBV29-1 and TRBJ1-1; possibly TRBD1 for D (5 bases). The V gene lost 1 base and the J gene lost 5 bases, with 8 bases spanning the gap. This CDR3 region has 12 residues. CDR1 SQVTM and CDR2 ANQGSEA come from the germline V gene. CDR3 in amino acids: CSVEGGVTEAFF. CDR3 DNA: TGCAGCGTTGAAGGGGGGGTGACTGAAGCTTTCTTT.

The CDR3 nucleotides are TGTGCCAGCTCACCACCGGGGGTCCGGACTAGCGGGGTCTACGAGCAGTACTTC. The encoded protein is CASSPPGVRTSGVYEQYF. This sequence joins TRBV18 and TRBJ2-7; 12 bases map to TRBD2. Germline CDR1 reads KGHSH; CDR2 reads LQKENI. V shed 0 bases and J 3 bases; nucleotides not matched to a gene: 9. CDR3 length: 18 amino acids.

The chain carries TRBV11-3 and TRBJ1-3; maybe TRBD1 (6 bases). V was clipped by 7 bases and J by 6 bases, with 16 bases between them. The CDR3 covers 14 residues. Germline V gene lookup returns CDR1 SGHNT and CDR2 YENEEA. CDR3 sequence (DNA): TGTGCCAGCACCAATCAGGGGATCGTAAACACCATATATTTT. Its translation: CASTNQGIVNTIYF.

V is TRBV30 and J is TRBJ2-6; tentative D call: TRBD2 (6 bases). The CDR3 extends over 15 amino acids. V lost 1 base to trimming and J lost 4 bases, with 11 bases between them. Germline CDR1 reads GTSNPN; CDR2 reads SVGIG (reference sequence). The CDR3 coding sequence is TGTGCCTGGAGTGGAGGAGGGAAGGGGGCCAACGTCCTGACTTTC. Translated: CAWSGGGKGANVLTF.

Note on this clone: Mismatch with germline at one junction end may stem from a read error. The V and J genes are TRBV4-1 and TRBJ2-1; 9 bases align to TRBD2. CDR3 length: 14 amino acids. Germline CDR1 is MGHRA and CDR2 is YSYEKL. The CDR3 loop is CASSQDRVAGDLVF. The CDR3 DNA sequence: TGCGCCAGCAGCCAAGATCGAGTAGCGGGAGATTTGGTCTTC.

The chain couples TRBV5-1 to TRBJ2-3; perhaps TRBD2 as D (6 bases). The CDR3 covers 14 residues. Germline loops: CDR1 SGHRS, CDR2 YFSETQ. V was trimmed by 0 bases and J by 2 bases, leaving 7 bases between them. In nucleotides, the CDR3 is TGCGCCAGCAGCTTGGGGGAGGTCACAGATACGCAGTATTTT. It encodes CASSLGEVTDTQYF.

The chain couples TRBV2 to TRBJ2-3; the D gene is possibly TRBD1 (6 bases). Germline assignment: CDR1 SNHLY and CDR2 FYNNEI. V lost 4 bases to trimming and J lost 2 bases, with 13 bases between them. CDR3 size: 15 residues. CDR3 sequence reads: CASSGRQALTDTQYF. The CDR3 bases are TGTGCCAGCAGTGGGCGACAGGCCCTCACAGATACGCAGTATTTT.

The rearrangement links TRBV19 to TRBJ2-1; 10 bases match TRBD2. CDR1 is LNHDA and CDR2 is SQIVND in the germline V gene (reference sequence). The J segment lost 0 bases and the V segment lost 6 bases, leaving 8 bases of the junction unmatched. CDR3 length: 17 amino acids. This CDR3 is CASRERGGLSSYNEQFF. Here the CDR3 DNA reads TGTGCCAGTAGGGAGCGGGGGGGTCTCAGCTCCTACAATGAGCAGTTCTTC.

In DNA form, the CDR3 reads TGTGCCAGCAGCCTGGGGGGTACGAGTCAAGAGACCCAGTACTTC. Protein sequence: CASSLGGTSQETQYF. This chain joins TRBV9 and TRBJ2-5; a possible D gene is TRBD2 (6 bases). The CDR3 has 15 amino acids. Trimming left V 4 bases short and J 2 bases short, with 15 bases between. The V gene's germline CDR1 is SGDLS and CDR2 YYNGEE.

V usage is TRBV7-2 and J usage is TRBJ1-2; 8 bases align to TRBD1. The germline CDR1 and CDR2 sequences are SGHTA and FQGNSA. This CDR3 comprises 17 residues. V dropped 1 base and J dropped 2; count of bases not matched to a gene: 9. The CDR3 spells CASSLVLGTGLNYGYTF. The CDR3 DNA follows: TGTGCCAGCAGCTTAGTTTTAGGGACAGGACTGAACTATGGCTACACCTTC.

This clone was seen only once. The rearrangement joins TRBV2 to TRBJ2-1; 8 bases align to TRBD1. Germline loops: CDR1 SNHLY, CDR2 FYNNEI. V lost 1 base and J lost 6; bases outside the gene matches: 2. This CDR3 contains 14 residues. The CDR3 here is CASSEETGVNEQFF. The DNA for the CDR3 is TGTGCCAGCAGTGAAGAGACAGGGGTCAATGAGCAGTTCTTC.

The gene calls are TRBV19 and TRBJ2-7; 8 bases agree with TRBD1. V shed 10 bases and J 0 bases; nucleotides not matched to a gene: 5. The length of the CDR3 is 13 residues. The germline V gene has CDR1 LNHDA and CDR2 SQIVND (reference sequence). The DNA of the CDR3 is TGTGCCACCCGGACAGGGAGCTCCTACGAGCAGTACTTC. Protein: CATRTGSSYEQYF.